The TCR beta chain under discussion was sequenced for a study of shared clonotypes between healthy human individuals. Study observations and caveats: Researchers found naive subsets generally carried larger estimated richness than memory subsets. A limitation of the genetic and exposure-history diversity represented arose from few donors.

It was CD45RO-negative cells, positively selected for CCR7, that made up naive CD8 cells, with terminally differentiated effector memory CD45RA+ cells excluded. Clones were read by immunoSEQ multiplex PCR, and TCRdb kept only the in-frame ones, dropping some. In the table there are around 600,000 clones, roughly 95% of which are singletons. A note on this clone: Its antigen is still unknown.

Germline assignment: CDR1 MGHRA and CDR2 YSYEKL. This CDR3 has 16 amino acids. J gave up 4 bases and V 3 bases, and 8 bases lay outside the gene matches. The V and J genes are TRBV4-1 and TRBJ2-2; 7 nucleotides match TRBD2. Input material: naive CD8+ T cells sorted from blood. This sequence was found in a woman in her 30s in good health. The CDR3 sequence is CASSHTREGRTGELFF. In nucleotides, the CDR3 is TGCGCCAGCAGCCACACGAGGGAGGGCCGCACCGGGGAGCTGTTTTTT.